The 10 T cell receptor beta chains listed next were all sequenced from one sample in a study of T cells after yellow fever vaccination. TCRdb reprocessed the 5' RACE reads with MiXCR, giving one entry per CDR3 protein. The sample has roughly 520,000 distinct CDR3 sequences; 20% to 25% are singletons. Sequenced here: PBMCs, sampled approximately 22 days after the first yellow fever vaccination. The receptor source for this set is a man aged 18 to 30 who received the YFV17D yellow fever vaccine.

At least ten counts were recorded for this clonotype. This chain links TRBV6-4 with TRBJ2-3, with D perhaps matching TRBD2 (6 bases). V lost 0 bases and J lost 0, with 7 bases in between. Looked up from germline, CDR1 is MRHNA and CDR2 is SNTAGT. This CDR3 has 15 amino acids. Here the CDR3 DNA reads TGTGCCAGCAGTGACTCAGCGGGTAGCACAGATACGCAGTATTTT. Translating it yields CASSDSAGSTDTQYF.

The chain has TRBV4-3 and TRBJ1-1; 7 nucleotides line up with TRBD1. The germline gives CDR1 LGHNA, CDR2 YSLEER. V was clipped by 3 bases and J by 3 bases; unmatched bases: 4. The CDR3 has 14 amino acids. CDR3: CASSHGTDYTEAFF. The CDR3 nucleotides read TGCGCCAGCAGCCACGGGACAGACTACACTGAAGCTTTCTTT.

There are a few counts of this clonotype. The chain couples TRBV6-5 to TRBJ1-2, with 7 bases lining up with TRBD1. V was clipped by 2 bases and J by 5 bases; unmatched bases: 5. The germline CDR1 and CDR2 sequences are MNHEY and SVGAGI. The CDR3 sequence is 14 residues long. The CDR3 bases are TGTGCCAGCAGTTACGCGGGACAGTCATATGGCTACACCTTC. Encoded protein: CASSYAGQSYGYTF.

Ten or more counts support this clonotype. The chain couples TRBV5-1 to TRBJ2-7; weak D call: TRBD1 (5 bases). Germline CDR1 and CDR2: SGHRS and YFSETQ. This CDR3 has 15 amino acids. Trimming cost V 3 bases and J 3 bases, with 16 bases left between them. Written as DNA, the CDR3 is TGCGCCAGCAGCTCCCCGGACACAGGCTACTACGAGCAGTACTTC. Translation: CASSSPDTGYYEQYF.

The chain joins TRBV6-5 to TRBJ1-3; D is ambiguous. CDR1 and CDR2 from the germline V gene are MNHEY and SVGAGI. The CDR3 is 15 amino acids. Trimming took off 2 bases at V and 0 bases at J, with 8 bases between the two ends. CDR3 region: CASSYLSGSGNTIYF. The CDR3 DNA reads TGTGCCAGCAGTTACCTCAGTGGCTCTGGAAACACCATATATTTT.

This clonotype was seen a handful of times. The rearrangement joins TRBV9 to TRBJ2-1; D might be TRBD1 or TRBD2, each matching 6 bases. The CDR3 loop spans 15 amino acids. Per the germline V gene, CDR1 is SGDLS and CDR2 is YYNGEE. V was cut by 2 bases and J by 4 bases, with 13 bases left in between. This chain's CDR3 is CASSVEGGRYNEQFF. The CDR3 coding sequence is TGTGCCAGCAGCGTTGAAGGGGGGCGGTACAATGAGCAGTTCTTC.

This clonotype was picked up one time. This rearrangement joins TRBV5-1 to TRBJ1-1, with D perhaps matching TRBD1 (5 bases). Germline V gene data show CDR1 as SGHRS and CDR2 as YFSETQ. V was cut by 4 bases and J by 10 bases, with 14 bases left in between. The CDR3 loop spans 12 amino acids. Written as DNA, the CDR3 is TGCGCCAGCAGCACAGGTCAGGGTTTAGCTTTCTTT. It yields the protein CASSTGQGLAFF.

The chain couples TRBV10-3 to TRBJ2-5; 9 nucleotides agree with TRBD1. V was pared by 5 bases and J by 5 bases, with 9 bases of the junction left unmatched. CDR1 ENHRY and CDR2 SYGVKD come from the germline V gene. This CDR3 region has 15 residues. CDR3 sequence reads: CAISLQGATMETQYF. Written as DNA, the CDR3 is TGTGCCATCAGTTTACAGGGGGCGACGATGGAGACCCAGTACTTC.

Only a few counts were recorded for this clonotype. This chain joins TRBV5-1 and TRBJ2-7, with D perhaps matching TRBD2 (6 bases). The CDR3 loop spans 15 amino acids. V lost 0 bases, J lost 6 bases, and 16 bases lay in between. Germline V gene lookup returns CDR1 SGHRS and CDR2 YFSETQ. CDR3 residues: CASSLALGTRGEQYF. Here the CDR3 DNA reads TGCGCCAGCAGCTTGGCCTTAGGGACTCGGGGCGAGCAGTACTTC.

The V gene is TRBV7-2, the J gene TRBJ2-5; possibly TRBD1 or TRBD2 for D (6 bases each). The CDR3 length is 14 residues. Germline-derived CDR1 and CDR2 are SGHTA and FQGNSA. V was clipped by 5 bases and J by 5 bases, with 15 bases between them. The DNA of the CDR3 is TGTGCCAGCAGCGGGGGGCCCACGGGGGAGACCCAGTACTTC. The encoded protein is CASSGGPTGETQYF.